What follows are 2 T cell receptor beta chains derived from one specimen sequenced in a study of cytomegalovirus exposure and HLA in healthy donors. PCR involved 60 Vbeta and 13 Jbeta primers. Libraries were prepared by immunoSEQ multiplex PCR; TCRdb keeps only in-frame clonotypes and omits some of them. The sample yields tens of thousands of clones, around 75% seen once. Sequenced input: PBMCs. Receptors originate from a woman in her thirties or forties in good health and CMV-seropositive.

The chain couples TRBV14 to TRBJ1-6; D might be TRBD1 (6 bases). This CDR3 is built from 16 residues. Germline lookup yields CDR1 SGHDN and CDR2 FVKESK. Trimming removed 6 bases from V and 8 bases from J, with 20 bases in between. CDR3 region: CASSPEVSNRDSPLHF. The DNA for the CDR3 is TGTGCCAGCAGTCCAGAGGTAAGCAACAGGGATTCACCCCTCCACTTT. Combining the CDR3 with reference TRBV14 and TRBJ1-6 gives the whole variable domain EAGVTQFPSHSVIEKGQTVTLRCDPISGHDNLYWYRRVMGKEIKFLLHFVKESKQDESGMPNNRFLAERTGGTYSTLKVQPAELEDSGVYFCASSPEVSNRDSPLHFGNGTRLTVT.

The gene calls are TRBV6-1 and TRBJ2-1; TRBD2 aligns across 8 bases. Germline loops: CDR1 MNHNS, CDR2 SASEGT. The CDR3 spans 15 residues. The J segment lost 6 bases and the V segment lost 3 bases, leaving 7 bases of the junction unmatched. DNA for the CDR3: TGTGCCAGCAGTGACCCTGCGGGAGGAGGCAATGAGCAGTTCTTC. It is translated as CASSDPAGGGNEQFF.